The 22 T cell receptor beta chains listed next were all sequenced from one sample in a study of blood T cells in healthy people across ages. A second 7 to 11 cycle PCR used barcoded and J-beta primers. Via MiXCR, TCRdb re-called the 5' RACE reads, giving one row per CDR3 protein. The table records about 680,000 distinct CDR3 sequences, approximately 50% of them present only once. Sequenced: blood. All receptors come from an older woman in good health.

This clonotype was counted a few times. J is TRBJ2-5 and V is TRBV7-9; 12 bases fit TRBD2. V trimming: 3 bases; J trimming: 5 bases; junction bases outside the gene matches: 13. Germline CDR1 is SEHNR and CDR2 is FQNEAQ (reference sequence). The length of the CDR3 is 18 residues. The CDR3 nucleotides are TGTGCCAGCAGCTTTCAATCGCCTAGCGGGAGGGCCTGGGAGACCCAGTACTTC. Its translation is CASSFQSPSGRAWETQYF.

The chain recombines TRBV7-2 with TRBJ1-2; D not certain. V dropped 5 bases and J dropped 4 bases, with 8 bases sitting between them. The V gene's germline CDR1 is SGHTA and CDR2 FQGNSA. The CDR3 length is 12 residues. The DNA of the CDR3 is TGTGCCAGCAGCCTCCATCTCTATGGCTACACCTTC. It is translated as CASSLHLYGYTF. The whole variable domain, filled in from reference TRBV7-2 and TRBJ1-2, reads GAGVSQSPSNKVTEKGKDVELRCDPISGHTALYWYRQSLGQGLEFLIYFQGNSAPDKSGLPSDRFSAERTGGSVSTLTIQRTQQEDSAVYLCASSLHLYGYTFGSGTRLTVV.

The sample holds a few counts of this clonotype. The chain couples TRBV4-3 to TRBJ2-3; D gene ambiguous. Germline V CDR1 and CDR2: LGHNA, YSLEER. Between the trimmed V and J ends, which lost 1 base and 4 bases, there was a span of 9 bases. CDR3 length equals 14 residues. For the CDR3, the DNA is TGCGCCAGCAGCCAAGGAGTAGTTGCAGATACGCAGTATTTT. Translated, it gives CASSQGVVADTQYF.

The CDR3 loop reads CSAAGQTPDTQYF. Here the CDR3 DNA reads TGCAGCGCCGCAGGGCAGACCCCAGATACGCAGTATTTT. This sequence joins TRBV29-1 and TRBJ2-3; possibly TRBD1 for D (5 bases). V shed 7 bases and J shed 4 bases, with 15 bases lying between them. The CDR3 is made up of 13 amino acids. Germline CDR1 reads SQVTM; CDR2 reads ANQGSEA.

The DNA of the CDR3 is TGCAGTGCTTGGACGGAATTTGGCTACACCTTC. Amino acids: CSAWTEFGYTF. The chain couples TRBV20-1 to TRBJ1-2; D is ambiguous. Deletions cut 5 bases from V and 7 bases from J, with 11 bases between. The CDR3 extends over 11 amino acids. Germline V lookup: CDR1 DFQATT, CDR2 SNEGSKA (reference sequence).

This clonotype has just a few counts. J is TRBJ1-4 and V is TRBV15; D unclear. CDR1 is LNHNV and CDR2 is YYDKDF in the germline V gene (reference sequence). The CDR3 runs to 16 residues. V was trimmed by 0 bases and J by 5 bases, leaving 13 bases between them. The CDR3 coding sequence is TGTGCCACCAGCAGAGATCTGGACTTAGTAAATGAAAAACTGTTTTTT. This translates into CATSRDLDLVNEKLFF.

V usage is TRBV2 and J usage is TRBJ2-7, with D possibly being TRBD1 (5 bases). CDR3 size: 16 residues. The germline CDR1 and CDR2 sequences are SNHLY and FYNNEI. V lost 3 bases, J lost 0 bases, and 15 bases lay in between. CDR3 DNA sequence: TGTGCCAGCAGTGAGTGGGGCGCGGATCTCTCCTACGAGCAGTACTTC. It specifies CASSEWGADLSYEQYF.

The genes are TRBV10-3 and TRBJ2-5; D possibly corresponds to TRBD2 (5 bases). This CDR3 comprises 15 residues. The germline V gene encodes CDR1 ENHRY and CDR2 SYGVKD. V lost 2 bases and J 5 bases, leaving 15 bases between the germline ends. In nucleotides, the CDR3 is TGTGCCATCAGTGAGACGACTCTCGGCGGGGAGACCCAGTACTTC. Translated: CAISETTLGGETQYF.

The chain has TRBV7-2 and TRBJ1-5, with D hard to call. The V end was cut by 5 bases, the J end by 2 bases, with 16 bases between. Germline CDR1 is SGHTA and CDR2 is FQGNSA. The CDR3 sequence is 16 residues long. CDR3 region: CASSPGSARGNQPQHF. The CDR3, as DNA: TGTGCCAGCAGCCCCGGGTCCGCAAGGGGCAATCAGCCCCAGCATTTT.

The J gene is TRBJ2-6, the V gene TRBV24-1, with TRBD1 identical over 7 bases. The CDR3 consists of 17 residues. Per germline, CDR1 KGHDR and CDR2 SFDVKD. V was pared by 5 bases and J by 2 bases, with 8 bases of the junction left unmatched. For the CDR3, the DNA is TGTGCCACCAGTGGATTTCAGGGGGAGACTGGGGCCAACGTCCTGACTTTC. This gives the protein CATSGFQGETGANVLTF.

The CDR3 nucleotides are TGTGCCAGCGTCTTAGACGCGGGAAATACGCAGTATTTT. This translates into CASVLDAGNTQYF. J is TRBJ2-3 and V is TRBV2, with D possibly being TRBD2 (6 bases). Per the germline V gene, CDR1 is SNHLY and CDR2 is FYNNEI. This CDR3 contains 13 residues. The V end lost 8 bases, the J end lost 7 bases, and 16 bases lay between the germline ends. Full variable domain (remainder filled in from reference TRBV2 and TRBJ2-3): EPEVTQTPSHQVTQMGQEVILRCVPISNHLYFYWYRQILGQKVEFLVSFYNNEISEKSEIFDDQFSVERPDGSNFTLKIRSTKLEDSAMYFCASVLDAGNTQYFGPGTRLTVL.

V is TRBV7-2 and J is TRBJ2-3; possible D gene TRBD1, 5 bases. The CDR3 spans 17 residues. V was trimmed by 5 bases and J by 0 bases, leaving 18 bases between them. Germline V CDR1 and CDR2: SGHTA, FQGNSA. CDR3 sequence (DNA): TGTGCCAGCAGCCAGCGCTGGGGCGACTGGAGCACAGATACGCAGTATTTT. It translates to CASSQRWGDWSTDTQYF. Complete variable domain (other parts from reference TRBV7-2 and TRBJ2-3): GAGVSQSPSNKVTEKGKDVELRCDPISGHTALYWYRQSLGQGLEFLIYFQGNSAPDKSGLPSDRFSAERTGGSVSTLTIQRTQQEDSAVYLCASSQRWGDWSTDTQYFGPGTRLTVL.

The rearrangement joins TRBV4-3 to TRBJ1-2, with 9 nucleotides matching TRBD1. The CDR3 covers 14 residues. Trimming cost V 6 bases and J 2 bases; bases outside gene matches: 4. Germline V gene lookup returns CDR1 LGHNA and CDR2 YSLEER. This chain's CDR3 is CASRRQGENYGYTF. The CDR3 DNA sequence: TGCGCCAGCAGGAGACAGGGGGAAAACTATGGCTACACCTTC.

The DNA of the CDR3 is TGTGCCAGCAGCTACGGGGACGGAGCGCGGACCCAGTACTTC. Translated: CASSYGDGARTQYF. V and J are TRBV7-2 and TRBJ2-5, with D perhaps TRBD1 or TRBD2 (5 bases each). CDR3 size: 14 residues. Deletions cut 4 bases from V and 7 bases from J, with 16 bases between. Germline values: CDR1 SGHTA, CDR2 FQGNSA. Together with reference TRBV7-2 and TRBJ2-5, the CDR3 gives the full variable domain: GAGVSQSPSNKVTEKGKDVELRCDPISGHTALYWYRQSLGQGLEFLIYFQGNSAPDKSGLPSDRFSAERTGGSVSTLTIQRTQQEDSAVYLCASSYGDGARTQYFGPGTRLLVL.

This chain links TRBV4-3 with TRBJ1-3; D is undetermined. V was pared by 0 bases and J by 5 bases, with 8 bases between. The germline V gene has CDR1 LGHNA and CDR2 YSLEER. The CDR3 spans 14 residues. CDR3 DNA: TGCGCCAGCAGCCAAGACCGGTTCAGAAACACCATATATTTT. This gives the protein CASSQDRFRNTIYF.

The chain joins TRBV28 to TRBJ2-3; 7 bases map to TRBD2. The J segment lost 6 bases and the V segment lost 7 bases, leaving 13 bases of the junction unmatched. This CDR3 spans 15 amino acids. Germline V CDR1 and CDR2: MDHEN, SYDVKM. The CDR3 reads CASTISSGMGDTQYF. The DNA of the CDR3 is TGTGCCAGCACAATCTCTAGCGGCATGGGCGATACGCAGTATTTT.

The chain employs TRBV29-1 and TRBJ2-5; a weak D match, TRBD1 (6 bases). Trimming cost V 6 bases and J 4 bases, with 12 bases left between them. The CDR3 sequence is 12 residues long. CDR1 and CDR2 from the germline V gene are SQVTM and ANQGSEA. CDR3 loop: CSVYGGSETQYF. CDR3 DNA sequence: TGCAGCGTCTATGGGGGCTCAGAGACCCAGTACTTC.

The chain combines TRBV20-1 with TRBJ2-1; D perhaps matches TRBD2 (5 bases). With 1 base removed from V and 6 bases from J, the gap between germline ends came to 10 bases. Germline CDR1 DFQATT, CDR2 SNEGSKA (reference sequence). The CDR3 covers 13 residues. CDR3 DNA sequence: TGCAGTGCTAGAGCCCCTGCGGGCAATGAGCAGTTCTTC. It specifies CSARAPAGNEQFF.

The chain has TRBV5-5 and TRBJ2-7, with D maybe TRBD2 (5 bases). With 3 bases removed from V and 2 bases from J, the gap between germline ends came to 12 bases. Germline-derived CDR1 and CDR2 are SGHKS and YYEKEE (reference sequence). The CDR3 is 14 amino acids. CDR3 DNA sequence: TGTGCCAGCAGCTCGCGGACTGATCCCTACGAGCAGTACTTC. Protein product: CASSSRTDPYEQYF.

This clonotype turned up a few times. The J gene is TRBJ1-2, the V gene TRBV28, with a possible D match to TRBD1 (5 bases). CDR1 is MDHEN, CDR2 SYDVKM, per germline. The length of the CDR3 is 13 residues. Trimming pared 6 bases from V and 7 bases from J, leaving 15 bases between. CDR3 sequence reads: CASSFGTSRGYTF. CDR3 DNA sequence: TGTGCCAGCAGCTTCGGGACTTCACGTGGCTACACCTTC.

The chain joins TRBV28 to TRBJ2-5, with D unresolved. V was shortened by 6 bases and J by 4 bases, with 15 bases between the two germline ends. CDR1 and CDR2 (germline): MDHEN, SYDVKM. The CDR3 extends over 14 amino acids. CDR3 amino acids: CASSPVVAGETQYF. The CDR3 coding sequence is TGTGCCAGCAGCCCCGTTGTGGCAGGAGAGACCCAGTACTTC.

The table lists this clonotype with a few counts. The gene calls are TRBV20-1 and TRBJ2-7, with D possibly being TRBD1 (7 bases). Germline V lookup: CDR1 DFQATT, CDR2 SNEGSKA (reference sequence). V was pared by 4 bases and J by 6 bases, with 13 bases between. The CDR3 has 12 residues. CDR3 nucleotide sequence: TGCAGTGCTACGGAGGGGGCTTTCGAGCAGTACTTC. Translation: CSATEGAFEQYF.